This T cell receptor beta chain was recovered during a study of blood T cell repertoires in COVID-19. Study in general: In each case, the material was cDNA or gDNA derived from T cells, B-cell-depleted T cells, or PBMCs.

The sample holds one count of this clone. Germline lookup yields CDR1 WNHNN and CDR2 SYGVQD (reference sequence). The CDR3 totals 14 residues. The germline V and J ends were trimmed by 5 bases and 0 bases, with 10 bases remaining between them. The protocol was immunoSEQ multiplex PCR, while the TCRdb copy is restricted to in-frame clones and leaves out a portion. The sample carries about 300,000 clones, approximately 90% recorded once. Sequenced material: peripheral blood. This clonotype was obtained from a young woman with COVID-19, enrolled during active disease. The chain has TRBV10-1 and TRBJ2-5; maybe TRBD2 (6 bases). The CDR3 is CASSRDLYQETQYF. The CDR3 DNA follows: TGCGCCAGCAGTCGGGACTTGTACCAAGAGACCCAGTACTTC.